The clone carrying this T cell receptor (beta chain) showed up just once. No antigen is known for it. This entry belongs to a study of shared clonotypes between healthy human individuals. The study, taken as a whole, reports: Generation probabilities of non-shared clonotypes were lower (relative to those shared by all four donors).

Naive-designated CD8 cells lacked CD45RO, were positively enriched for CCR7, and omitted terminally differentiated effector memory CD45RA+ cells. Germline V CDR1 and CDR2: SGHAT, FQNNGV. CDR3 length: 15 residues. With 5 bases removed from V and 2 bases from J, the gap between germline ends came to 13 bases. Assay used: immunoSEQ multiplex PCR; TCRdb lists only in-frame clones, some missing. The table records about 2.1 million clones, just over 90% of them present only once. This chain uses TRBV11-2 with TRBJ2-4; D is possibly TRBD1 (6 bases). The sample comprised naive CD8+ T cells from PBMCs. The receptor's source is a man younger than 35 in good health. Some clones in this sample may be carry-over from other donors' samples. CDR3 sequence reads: CASSTTGTSKNIQYF. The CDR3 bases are TGTGCCAGCAGCACCACAGGGACATCCAAAAACATTCAGTACTTC.